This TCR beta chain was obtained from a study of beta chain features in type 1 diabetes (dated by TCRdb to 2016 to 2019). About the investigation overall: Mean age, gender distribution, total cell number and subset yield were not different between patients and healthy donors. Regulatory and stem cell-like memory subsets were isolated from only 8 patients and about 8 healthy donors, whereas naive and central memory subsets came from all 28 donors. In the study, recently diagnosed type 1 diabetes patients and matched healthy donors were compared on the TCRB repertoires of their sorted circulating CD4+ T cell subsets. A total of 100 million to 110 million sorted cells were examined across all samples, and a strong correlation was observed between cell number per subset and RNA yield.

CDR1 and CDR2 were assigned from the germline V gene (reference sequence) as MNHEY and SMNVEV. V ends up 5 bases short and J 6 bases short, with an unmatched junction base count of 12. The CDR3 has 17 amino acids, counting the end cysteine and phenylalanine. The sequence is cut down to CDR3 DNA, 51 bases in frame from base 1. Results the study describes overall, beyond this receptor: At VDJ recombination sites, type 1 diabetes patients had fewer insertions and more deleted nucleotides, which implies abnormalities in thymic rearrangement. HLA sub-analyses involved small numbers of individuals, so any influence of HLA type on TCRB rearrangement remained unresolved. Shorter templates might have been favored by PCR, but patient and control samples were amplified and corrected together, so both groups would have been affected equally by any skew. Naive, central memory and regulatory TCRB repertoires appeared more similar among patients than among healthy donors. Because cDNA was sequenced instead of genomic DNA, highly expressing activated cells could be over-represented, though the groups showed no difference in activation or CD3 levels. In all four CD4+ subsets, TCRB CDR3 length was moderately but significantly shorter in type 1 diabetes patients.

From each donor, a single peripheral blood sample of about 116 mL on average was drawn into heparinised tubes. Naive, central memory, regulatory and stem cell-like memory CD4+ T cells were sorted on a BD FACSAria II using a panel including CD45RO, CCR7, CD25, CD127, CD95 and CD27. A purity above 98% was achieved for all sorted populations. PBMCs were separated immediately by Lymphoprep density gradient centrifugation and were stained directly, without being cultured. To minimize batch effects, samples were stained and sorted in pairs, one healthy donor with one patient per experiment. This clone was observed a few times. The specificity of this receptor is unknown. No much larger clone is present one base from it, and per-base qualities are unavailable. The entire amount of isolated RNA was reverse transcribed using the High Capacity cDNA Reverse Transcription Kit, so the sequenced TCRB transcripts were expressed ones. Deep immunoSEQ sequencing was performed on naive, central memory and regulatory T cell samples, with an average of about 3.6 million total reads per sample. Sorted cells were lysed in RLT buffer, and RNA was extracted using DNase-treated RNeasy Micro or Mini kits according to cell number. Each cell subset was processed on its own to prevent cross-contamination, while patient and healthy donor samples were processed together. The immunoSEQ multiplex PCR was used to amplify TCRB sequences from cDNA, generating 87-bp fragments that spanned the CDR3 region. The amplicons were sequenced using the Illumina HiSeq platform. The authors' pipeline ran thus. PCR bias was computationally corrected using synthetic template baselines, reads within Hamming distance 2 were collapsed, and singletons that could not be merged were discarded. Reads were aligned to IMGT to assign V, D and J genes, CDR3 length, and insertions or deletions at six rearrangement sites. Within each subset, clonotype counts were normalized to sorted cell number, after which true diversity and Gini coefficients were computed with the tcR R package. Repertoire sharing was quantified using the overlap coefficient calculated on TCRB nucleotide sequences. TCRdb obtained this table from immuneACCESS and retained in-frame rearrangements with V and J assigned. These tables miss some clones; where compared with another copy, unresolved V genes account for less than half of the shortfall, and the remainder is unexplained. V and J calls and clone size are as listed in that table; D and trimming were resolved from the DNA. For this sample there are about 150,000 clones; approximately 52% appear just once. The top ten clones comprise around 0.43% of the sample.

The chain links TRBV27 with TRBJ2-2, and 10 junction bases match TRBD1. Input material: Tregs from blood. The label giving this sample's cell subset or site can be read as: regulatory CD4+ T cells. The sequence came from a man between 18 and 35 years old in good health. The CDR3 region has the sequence CASSNRQGASSPGELFF. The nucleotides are TGTGCCAGCAGTAACCGACAGGGGGCAAGTAGTCCCGGGGAGCTGTTTTTT.